In its sample, the clone carrying this TCR beta chain was seen a few times. Its antigen is not known. The germline CDR1 and CDR2 sequences are SEHNR and FQNEAQ (reference sequence). With 7 bases clipped from V and 2 bases from J, the junction kept 9 bases outside the gene matches. The CDR3 covers 15 residues. This sample stems from a study of OX40 agonist ivuxolimab in advanced cancers. Overall study context: Past anti-PD-1, anti-PD-L1 or anti-CTLA-4 therapy was accepted, and roughly 37% had received some. Overall study results and limits: Both CD4+ and CD8+ T cell populations in blood had undergone clonal expansion by week 6 at 0.1 to 3.0 mg/kg.

Sequenced by immunoSEQ multiplex PCR; TCRdb stores in-frame clones only, minus some. The sample includes fewer than 30,000 clones, over 60% of them seen just once. Sequencing was performed on CD4+ or CD8+ T cells sorted from blood, taken in a trial of the OX40 agonist ivuxolimab. This sequence was found in an adult with an advanced solid tumor such as melanoma, head and neck, liver or kidney cancer. The V and J genes are TRBV7-9 and TRBJ2-5; 8 bases are a match to TRBD1. CDR3 amino acids: CASTGQARDQETQYF. DNA for the CDR3: TGTGCCAGCACGGGACAGGCGCGGGATCAAGAGACCCAGTACTTC.